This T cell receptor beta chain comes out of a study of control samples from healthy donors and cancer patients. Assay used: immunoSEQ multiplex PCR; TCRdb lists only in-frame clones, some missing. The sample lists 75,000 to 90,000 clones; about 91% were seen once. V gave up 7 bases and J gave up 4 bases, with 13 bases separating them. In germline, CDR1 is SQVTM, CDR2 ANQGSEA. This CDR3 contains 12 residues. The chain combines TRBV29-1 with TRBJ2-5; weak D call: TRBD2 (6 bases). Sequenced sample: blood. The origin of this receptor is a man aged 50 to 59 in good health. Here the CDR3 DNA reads TGCAGCGCGACCCGGGGGAGAGAGACCCAGTACTTC. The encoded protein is CSATRGRETQYF.